A selection of T cell receptor beta chains follows, all from one sample in a study of molecular identifiers for immune sequencing clone quantification. TCRdb fed the PCR reads into MiXCR, producing one record per CDR3 protein. This table holds approximately 500,000 distinct CDR3 sequences, roughly 26% found once. Specimen: naive CD8+ T cells from blood, with Jurkat cell RNA spiked in. These TCRs come from a human donor in good health. Some libraries in this study had Jurkat cell RNA spiked in. CDR3s include the opening cysteine and the closing phenylalanine or tryptophan. Each record gives: clone size, J gene, V gene, D gene, CDR3 protein, CDR3 DNA. The D gene is left open where the match is weak. Size values are once, few and many counts, or a class for expanded clones, and some rows have none.

clone size: many; J gene: TRBJ2-7; V gene: TRBV5-1; D gene: .; CDR3 protein: CASSLKDRPTYEQYF; CDR3 DNA: TGCGCCAGCAGCTTGAAGGACAGACCTACCTACGAGCAGTACTTC
clone size: .; J gene: TRBJ1-5; V gene: TRBV28; D gene: .; CDR3 protein: CASSIFTENQPQHF; CDR3 DNA: TGTGCCAGCAGTATATTTACGGAGAATCAGCCCCAGCATTTT
clone size: many; J gene: TRBJ2-5; V gene: TRBV13; D gene: .; CDR3 protein: CASSPQEETQYF; CDR3 DNA: TGTGCCAGCAGCCCCCAAGAAGAGACCCAGTACTTC
clone size: few; J gene: TRBJ1-1; V gene: TRBV12-1; D gene: .; CDR3 protein: CASSSKGGRTEAFF; CDR3 DNA: TGTGCCAGCAGCTCCAAAGGGGGTCGAACTGAAGCTTTCTTT
clone size: .; J gene: TRBJ1-1; V gene: TRBV2; D gene: TRBD1; CDR3 protein: CASSPWGDRDTTEALF; CDR3 DNA: TGTGCCAGCAGTCCGTGGGGGGACAGGGATACCACTGAAGCTCTCTTT
clone size: few; J gene: TRBJ2-7; V gene: TRBV27; D gene: .; CDR3 protein: CASRTTGSTSYEQYF; CDR3 DNA: TGTGCCAGCAGAACAACAGGGAGTACTTCCTACGAGCAGTACTTC
clone size: many; J gene: TRBJ1-1; V gene: TRBV28; D gene: .; CDR3 protein: CASSDQGYTEAFF; CDR3 DNA: TGTGCCAGCAGTGATCAGGGCTACACTGAAGCTTTCTTT
clone size: many; J gene: TRBJ1-1; V gene: TRBV4-1; D gene: .; CDR3 protein: CASRIGVGTEAFF; CDR3 DNA: TGCGCCAGCAGAATCGGGGTTGGCACTGAAGCTTTCTTT
clone size: .; J gene: TRBJ2-2; V gene: TRBV29-1; D gene: .; CDR3 protein: CSVIGGARELFF; CDR3 DNA: TGCAGCGTTATAGGTGGCGCCAGGGAGCTGTTTTTT
clone size: many; J gene: TRBJ2-3; V gene: TRBV5-6; D gene: TRBD1; CDR3 protein: CASSLAGGASDTQYF; CDR3 DNA: TGTGCCAGCAGCTTAGCAGGGGGCGCATCAGATACGCAGTATTTT
clone size: many; J gene: TRBJ2-7; V gene: TRBV29-1; D gene: TRBD1; CDR3 protein: CSVDLTGGGYEQYF; CDR3 DNA: TGCAGCGTTGATCTGACAGGGGGTGGCTACGAGCAGTACTTC
clone size: few; J gene: TRBJ2-1; V gene: TRBV5-6; D gene: TRBD1; CDR3 protein: CASFDRGQQFF; CDR3 DNA: TGTGCCAGCTTCGACAGGGGGCAGCAGTTCTTC
clone size: .; J gene: TRBJ1-1; V gene: TRBV27; D gene: .; CDR3 protein: CASSRGGTPNTEAFF; CDR3 DNA: TGTGCCAGCAGTCGGGGGGGGACTCCGAACACTGAAGCTTTCTTT
clone size: .; J gene: TRBJ2-3; V gene: TRBV7-2; D gene: TRBD2; CDR3 protein: CATRLPPPKRGVSTTDTQYF; CDR3 DNA: TGTGCCACCAGACTACCCCCCCCCAAGCGGGGGGTCTCCACGACAGATACGCAGTATTTT
clone size: .; J gene: TRBJ1-5; V gene: TRBV5-6; D gene: .; CDR3 protein: CASSLFVGHQPQHF; CDR3 DNA: TGTGCCAGCAGCTTGTTCGTGGGCCATCAGCCCCAGCATTTT
clone size: once; J gene: TRBJ2-7; V gene: TRBV3-2; D gene: .; CDR3 protein: CASSHETGPTYEQYF; CDR3 DNA: TGTGCCAGCAGCCACGAGACAGGTCCTACCTACGAGCAGTACTTC
clone size: .; J gene: TRBJ2-3; V gene: TRBV5-3; D gene: .; CDR3 protein: CASSLALGRAGSADTQYF; CDR3 DNA: TGTGCCAGCAGCTTGGCCCTCGGTCGTGCGGGGAGCGCAGATACGCAGTATTTT
clone size: .; J gene: TRBJ2-1; V gene: TRBV6-2/TRBV6-3; D gene: TRBD2; CDR3 protein: CASSKSGRPYNGQFF; CDR3 DNA: TGTGCCAGCAGCAAAAGCGGGAGGCCCTACAATGGGCAGTTCTTC
clone size: .; J gene: TRBJ1-5; V gene: TRBV19; D gene: TRBD1; CDR3 protein: CASSRQGLYSNQPQHF; CDR3 DNA: TGTGCCAGTAGTAGACAGGGACTGTATAGCAATCAGCCCCAGCATTTT
clone size: few; J gene: TRBJ2-1; V gene: TRBV2; D gene: .; CDR3 protein: CASSGSLGPPNNEQFF; CDR3 DNA: TGTGCCAGCAGTGGAAGCCTCGGCCCCCCGAACAATGAGCAGTTCTTC
clone size: .; J gene: TRBJ2-7; V gene: TRBV5-6; D gene: TRBD1; CDR3 protein: CASSLEGRGPYEQYF; CDR3 DNA: TGTGCCAGCAGCTTGGAGGGCAGGGGGCCCTACGAGCAGTACTTC
clone size: few; J gene: TRBJ2-2; V gene: TRBV7-3; D gene: .; CDR3 protein: CASRPGVDTGELFF; CDR3 DNA: TGTGCCAGCAGGCCGGGAGTAGACACCGGGGAGCTGTTTTTT
clone size: few; J gene: TRBJ1-5; V gene: TRBV19; D gene: .; CDR3 protein: CASSISGGYNQPQHF; CDR3 DNA: TGTGCCAGTAGTATAAGCGGCGGTTATAATCAGCCCCAGCATTTT
clone size: many; J gene: TRBJ2-1; V gene: TRBV11-2; D gene: .; CDR3 protein: CASSLAGAGEQFF; CDR3 DNA: TGTGCCAGCAGCTTAGCCGGGGCAGGTGAGCAGTTCTTC
clone size: many; J gene: TRBJ1-1; V gene: TRBV7-6; D gene: .; CDR3 protein: CASSSTISGGTEAFF; CDR3 DNA: TGTGCCAGCAGCTCAACTATAAGCGGAGGCACTGAAGCTTTCTTT
clone size: .; J gene: TRBJ2-7; V gene: TRBV27; D gene: TRBD2; CDR3 protein: CASSLISSGGGTYEQYF; CDR3 DNA: TGTGCCAGCAGTTTAATCTCTAGCGGGGGAGGGACCTACGAGCAGTACTTC
clone size: .; J gene: TRBJ2-1; V gene: TRBV28; D gene: TRBD2; CDR3 protein: CATRGLAGSYNEQFF; CDR3 DNA: TGTGCCACCCGAGGGCTAGCGGGATCCTACAATGAGCAGTTCTTC
clone size: many; J gene: TRBJ2-7; V gene: TRBV28; D gene: TRBD1; CDR3 protein: CASSSDRAYEQYF; CDR3 DNA: TGTGCCAGCAGTTCTGACAGGGCCTACGAGCAGTACTTC
clone size: many; J gene: TRBJ2-2; V gene: TRBV24-1; D gene: .; CDR3 protein: CATSDYETDTGELFF; CDR3 DNA: TGTGCCACCAGTGATTACGAGACGGACACCGGGGAGCTGTTTTTT
clone size: few; J gene: TRBJ2-1; V gene: TRBV11-2; D gene: TRBD2; CDR3 protein: CASSARTSGSNEQFF; CDR3 DNA: TGTGCCAGCAGCGCACGGACTAGCGGGTCTAATGAGCAGTTCTTC
clone size: few; J gene: TRBJ2-5; V gene: TRBV20-1; D gene: .; CDR3 protein: CSATDGGAIQETQYF; CDR3 DNA: TGCAGTGCTACTGACGGCGGGGCGATCCAAGAGACCCAGTACTTC
clone size: few; J gene: TRBJ1-2; V gene: TRBV7-9; D gene: TRBD1; CDR3 protein: CASSELTGAVNYGYTF; CDR3 DNA: TGTGCCAGCAGCGAATTAACAGGGGCCGTAAACTATGGCTACACCTTC
clone size: many; J gene: TRBJ2-3; V gene: TRBV7-9; D gene: .; CDR3 protein: CASSLADLGRDTQYF; CDR3 DNA: TGTGCCAGCAGCTTAGCGGATCTGGGGCGAGATACGCAGTATTTT
clone size: many; J gene: TRBJ2-3; V gene: TRBV19; D gene: .; CDR3 protein: CASSGWGADTQYF; CDR3 DNA: TGTGCCAGTAGCGGGTGGGGGGCAGATACGCAGTATTTT
clone size: few; J gene: TRBJ1-5; V gene: TRBV7-2; D gene: .; CDR3 protein: CASSWGLEPQHF; CDR3 DNA: TGTGCCAGCAGCTGGGGTTTGGAGCCCCAGCATTTT
clone size: many; J gene: TRBJ2-7; V gene: TRBV28; D gene: .; CDR3 protein: CASEELDRSHEQYF; CDR3 DNA: TGTGCCAGCGAGGAACTCGACAGGAGCCACGAGCAGTACTTC
clone size: .; J gene: TRBJ1-6; V gene: TRBV11-2; D gene: TRBD1; CDR3 protein: CASSLVTGAPLHF; CDR3 DNA: TGTGCCAGCAGCTTAGTCACAGGGGCACCCCTCCACTTT
clone size: many; J gene: TRBJ1-1; V gene: TRBV7-9; D gene: .; CDR3 protein: CASSSSDRLNTEAFF; CDR3 DNA: TGTGCCAGCAGCTCATCGGACAGACTGAACACTGAAGCTTTCTTT
clone size: few; J gene: TRBJ2-7; V gene: TRBV6-6; D gene: .; CDR3 protein: CASSYSDRSTYEQYF; CDR3 DNA: TGTGCCAGCAGTTACTCTGACAGGAGCACCTACGAGCAGTACTTC